This TCR beta chain was found in a study of blood T cell repertoires in COVID-19. Trimming cost V 0 bases and J 6 bases, with 15 bases left between them. The CDR3 length is 16 residues. The germline V gene has CDR1 SGHRS and CDR2 YFSETQ. Method: immunoSEQ multiplex PCR; TCRdb's copy keeps in-frame clones and lacks some. Of approximately 200,000 clones detected, around 86% appear once; the ten largest clones hold approximately 7.3%. The V gene is TRBV5-1, the J gene TRBJ2-2; D perhaps matches TRBD2 (5 bases). The sequenced sample was PBMCs or T cells enriched from blood (not recorded which). This TCR was sampled from a man aged 30 to 39 in a cohort exposed to, infected with or recovered from COVID-19 (not recorded which). This chain's CDR3 is CASSLVLAMEPGELFF. DNA of the CDR3: TGCGCCAGCAGCTTGGTCCTAGCTATGGAGCCCGGGGAGCTGTTTTTT.